A selection of T cell receptor beta chains follows, all from one sample in a study of CD8+CD57+ T cells in acquired aplastic anemia. TCRdb reprocessed the reads with MiXCR, giving one entry per CDR3 protein. The table lists 150,000 or so distinct CDR3 sequences, over 40% of them singletons. The sequencing sample was made of sorted CD4+, CD8+, or CD8+CD57+ T cells (not recorded which) from PBMCs. Every receptor here comes from a human donor with aplastic anemia. Both conserved end residues are part of each CDR3. A D gene is named only where the DNA matches it firmly. Some rows have no size entry. The others give once, few or many, or a class for an expanded clone.

V gene	clone size	D gene	J gene	CDR3 protein	CDR3 DNA
TRBV25-1	NA	TRBD1	TRBJ2-5	CATSGDRGPTETQYF	TGTGCCACCTCAGGGGACAGGGGACCCACAGAGACCCAGTACTTC
TRBV10-3	many	TRBD1	TRBJ1-2	CAISESGQLYGYTF	TGTGCCATCAGTGAGTCGGGACAGCTCTATGGCTACACCTTC
TRBV6-2/TRBV6-3	NA	NA	TRBJ1-2	CASSLSEPSLGGYTF	TGTGCCAGCAGCCTGTCGGAACCCTCCCTAGGTGGCTACACCTTC
TRBV15	NA	TRBD1	TRBJ1-5	CATSRPGTGGFNQPQHF	TGTGCCACCAGCAGACCCGGGACAGGGGGCTTTAATCAGCCCCAGCATTTT
TRBV5-1	NA	NA	TRBJ1-3	CASSLGGTRSGNTIYF	TGCGCCAGCAGCTTGGGGGGCACCCGGTCTGGAAACACCATATATTTT
TRBV4-3	NA	NA	TRBJ1-1	CASSQDPRGTEAFF	TGCGCCAGCAGCCAAGATCCGCGGGGCACTGAAGCTTTCTTT
TRBV19	many	NA	TRBJ2-5	CASSLGRIGETQYF	TGTGCCAGTAGTCTGGGTAGGATAGGGGAGACCCAGTACTTC
TRBV29-1	NA	TRBD1	TRBJ1-2	CSVVGQGSNYGYTF	TGCAGCGTCGTAGGACAGGGGTCGAACTATGGCTACACCTTC
TRBV25-1	many	NA	TRBJ2-1	CASSEAGGPYNEQFF	TGTGCCAGCAGTGAAGCCGGGGGCCCCTACAATGAGCAGTTCTTC
TRBV14	NA	NA	TRBJ1-3	CASSQDRAGNTIYF	TGTGCCAGCAGCCAAGACAGGGCTGGAAACACCATATATTTT
TRBV5-1	many	TRBD1	TRBJ2-7	CASSLLAGGFPYEQYF	TGCGCCAGCAGCTTGTTGGCAGGGGGCTTCCCCTACGAGCAGTACTTC
TRBV10-2	NA	NA	TRBJ2-7	CASRQGPYEQYF	TGCGCCAGCAGACAGGGACCCTACGAGCAGTACTTC
TRBV25-1	few	TRBD1	TRBJ2-3	CASSESTGQGADTQYF	TGTGCCAGCAGTGAATCTACGGGACAGGGAGCAGATACGCAGTATTTT
TRBV5-1	NA	NA	TRBJ2-7	CASSLGGGANSEQYF	TGCGCCAGCAGCTTGGGTGGGGGCGCAAACTCCGAGCAGTACTTC
TRBV7-6	once	NA	TRBJ2-7	CASSLGGVQPYEQYF	TGTGCCAGCAGCTTAGGGGGGGTACAGCCCTACGAGCAGTACTTC
TRBV25-1	NA	NA	TRBJ2-1	CASSDFGDYDTNEQFF	TGTGCCAGCAGTGACTTCGGCGATTACGACACTAATGAGCAGTTCTTC
TRBV27	few	TRBD1	TRBJ1-2	CASRLLDRESGYTF	TGTGCCAGCAGGCTCCTCGACAGGGAATCTGGCTACACCTTC
TRBV6-2/TRBV6-3	few	TRBD1	TRBJ2-1	CASSYPGTGVTMSQFF	TGTGCCAGCAGTTACCCCGGGACAGGAGTTACAATGAGTCAGTTCTTC
TRBV15	NA	NA	TRBJ2-3	CATSRERTGTQYF	TGTGCCACCAGCAGAGAACGTACGGGTACGCAGTATTTT
TRBV11-1	once	NA	TRBJ2-1	CASSKDGGRPRDEQFF	TGTGCCAGCAGCAAAGACGGGGGCAGGCCGAGGGATGAGCAGTTCTTC
TRBV19	NA	TRBD1	TRBJ1-6	CASQAAGTGGSPLHF	TGTGCCAGTCAAGCGGCCGGGACAGGGGGTTCACCCCTCCACTTT
TRBV29-1	NA	NA	TRBJ2-3	CSVRGAGTDTQYF	TGCAGCGTTCGGGGGGCCGGCACAGATACGCAGTATTTT
TRBV5-4	many	TRBD1	TRBJ1-2	CASSLLPGQGAGGYTF	TGTGCCAGCAGCTTACTTCCGGGACAGGGGGCTGGAGGCTACACCTTC
TRBV12-3/TRBV12-4	NA	NA	TRBJ2-3	CASSLQGTSIDTQYF	TGTGCCAGCAGTTTACAGGGTACTAGCATAGATACGCAGTATTTT
TRBV20-1	NA	NA	TRBJ1-2	CSARYRATNYGYTF	TGCAGTGCTAGGTACAGGGCAACTAACTATGGCTACACCTTC
TRBV25-1	NA	NA	TRBJ1-2	CASSEGTSRYGYTF	TGCGCCAGCAGTGAAGGTACCTCGCGATATGGCTACACCTTC
TRBV2	few	TRBD1	TRBJ2-5	CASRDRGLGTQYF	TGTGCCAGCCGGGACAGGGGGCTCGGGACCCAGTACTTC
TRBV2	NA	NA	TRBJ2-7	CASRQDSYEQYF	TGTGCCAGCAGACAGGATTCCTACGAGCAGTACTTC
TRBV19	once	TRBD1	TRBJ1-2	CASSTRDRVYGYTF	TGTGCCAGTAGTACCCGGGACAGGGTCTATGGCTACACCTTC
TRBV5-4	many	NA	TRBJ1-6	CASSLRGGRNNSPLHF	TGTGCCAGCAGCTTGAGAGGGGGACGAAATAATTCACCCCTCCACTTT
TRBV19	many	NA	TRBJ1-4	CASRLRGINEKLFF	TGTGCCAGTAGGCTTCGGGGGATAAATGAAAAACTGTTTTTT
TRBV2	NA	NA	TRBJ1-2	CASSDGRFYGYTF	TGTGCCAGCAGTGACGGCCGTTTCTATGGCTACACCTTC
TRBV7-2	many	NA	TRBJ1-1	CASSLGRTRGTEAFF	TGTGCCAGCAGCTTAGGAAGGACAAGGGGCACTGAAGCTTTCTTT
TRBV7-2	NA	NA	TRBJ2-7	CASSLAGGPSYEQYF	TGTGCCAGCAGCTTAGCGGGGGGGCCTTCCTACGAGCAGTACTTC
TRBV24-1	many	NA	TRBJ2-1	CATRNNVKNEQFF	TGTGCCACCAGAAATAACGTAAAGAATGAGCAGTTCTTC